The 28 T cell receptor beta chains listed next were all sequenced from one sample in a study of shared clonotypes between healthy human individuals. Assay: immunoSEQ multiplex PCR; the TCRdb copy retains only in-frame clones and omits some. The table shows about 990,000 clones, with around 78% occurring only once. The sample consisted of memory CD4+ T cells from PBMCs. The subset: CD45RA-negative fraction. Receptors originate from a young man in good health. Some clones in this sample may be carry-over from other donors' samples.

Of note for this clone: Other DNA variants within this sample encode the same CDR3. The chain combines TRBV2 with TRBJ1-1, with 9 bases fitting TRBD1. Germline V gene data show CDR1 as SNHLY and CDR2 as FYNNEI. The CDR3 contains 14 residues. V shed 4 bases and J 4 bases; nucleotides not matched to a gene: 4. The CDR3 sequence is CASSASTGGTEAFF. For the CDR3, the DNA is TGTGCCAGCAGTGCTTCGACAGGGGGCACTGAAGCTTTCTTT.

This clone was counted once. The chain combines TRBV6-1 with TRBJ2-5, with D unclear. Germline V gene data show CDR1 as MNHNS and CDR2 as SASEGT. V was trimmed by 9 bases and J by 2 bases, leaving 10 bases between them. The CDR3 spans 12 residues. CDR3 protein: CASGEAQETQYF. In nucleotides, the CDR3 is TGTGCCAGTGGGGAAGCTCAAGAGACCCAGTACTTC.

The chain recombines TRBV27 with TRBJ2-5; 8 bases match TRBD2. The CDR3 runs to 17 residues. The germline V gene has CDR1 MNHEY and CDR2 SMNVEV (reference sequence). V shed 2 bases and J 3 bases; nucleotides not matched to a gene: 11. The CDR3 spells CASSLGNLLAEEETQYF. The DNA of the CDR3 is TGTGCCAGCAGTTTAGGGAACCTACTAGCGGAGGAAGAGACCCAGTACTTC.

The CDR3 nucleotides are TGTGCTACCCAGGAGGCGTTGGTCACAGATACGCAGTATTTT. Its translation is CATQEALVTDTQYF. J is TRBJ2-3 and V is TRBV21-1; TRBD2, as called in the table, went unchecked against the DNA. TRBV21-1 is a listed pseudogene. The CDR3 contains 14 residues.

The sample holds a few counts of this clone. CDR3 amino acids: CASSVLTGGSPLHF. CDR3 DNA sequence: TGTGCCAGCAGCGTTCTTACAGGGGGTTCACCCCTCCACTTT. This chain uses TRBV9 with TRBJ1-6; 8 bases align to TRBD1. The germline CDR1 and CDR2 sequences are SGDLS and YYNGEE. This CDR3 comprises 14 residues. V shed 2 bases and J 9 bases; nucleotides not matched to a gene: 4.

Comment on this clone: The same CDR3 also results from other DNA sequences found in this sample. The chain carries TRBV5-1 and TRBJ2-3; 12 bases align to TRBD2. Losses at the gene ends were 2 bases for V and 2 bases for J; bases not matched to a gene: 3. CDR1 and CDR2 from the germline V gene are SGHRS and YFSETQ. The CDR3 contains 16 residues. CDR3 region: CASSFLAGGPTDTQYF. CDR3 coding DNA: TGCGCCAGCAGCTTTCTAGCGGGAGGGCCCACAGATACGCAGTATTTT.

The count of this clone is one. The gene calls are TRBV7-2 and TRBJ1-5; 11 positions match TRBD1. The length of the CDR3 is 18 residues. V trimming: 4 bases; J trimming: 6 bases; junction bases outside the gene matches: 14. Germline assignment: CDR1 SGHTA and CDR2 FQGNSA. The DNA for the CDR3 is TGTGCCAGCAGCTCATGGGCCACCGGGACAGGGGGGAGTCAGCCCCAGCATTTT. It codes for CASSSWATGTGGSQPQHF.

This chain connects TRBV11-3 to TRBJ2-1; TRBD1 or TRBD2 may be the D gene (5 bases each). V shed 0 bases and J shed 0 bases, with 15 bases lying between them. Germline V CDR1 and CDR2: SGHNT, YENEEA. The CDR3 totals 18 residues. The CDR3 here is CASSLDRWGSSSYNEQFF. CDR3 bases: TGTGCCAGCAGCTTAGATCGATGGGGGTCTTCCTCCTACAATGAGCAGTTCTTC.

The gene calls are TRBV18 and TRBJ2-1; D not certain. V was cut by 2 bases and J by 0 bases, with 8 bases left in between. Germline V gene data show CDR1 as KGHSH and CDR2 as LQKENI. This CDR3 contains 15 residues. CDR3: CASSPWTISYNEQFF. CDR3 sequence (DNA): TGTGCCAGCTCACCATGGACCATCTCCTACAATGAGCAGTTCTTC.

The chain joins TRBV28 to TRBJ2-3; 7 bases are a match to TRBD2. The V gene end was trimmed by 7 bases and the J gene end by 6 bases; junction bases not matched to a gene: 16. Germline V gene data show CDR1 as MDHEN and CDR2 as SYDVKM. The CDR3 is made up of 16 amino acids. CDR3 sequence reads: CASIKTSVLNSDTQYF. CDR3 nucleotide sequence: TGTGCCAGCATCAAAACTAGCGTCCTAAATTCGGATACGCAGTATTTT.

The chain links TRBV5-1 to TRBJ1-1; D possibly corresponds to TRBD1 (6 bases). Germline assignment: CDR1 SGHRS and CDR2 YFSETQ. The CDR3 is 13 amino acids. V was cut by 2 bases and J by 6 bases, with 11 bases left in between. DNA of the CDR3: TGCGCCAGCAGCTTCCAGGGGAGCTCTGAAGCTTTCTTT. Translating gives CASSFQGSSEAFF.

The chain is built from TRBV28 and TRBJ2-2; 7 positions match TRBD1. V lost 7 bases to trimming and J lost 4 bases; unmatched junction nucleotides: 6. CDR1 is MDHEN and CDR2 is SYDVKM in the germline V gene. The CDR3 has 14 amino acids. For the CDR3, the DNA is TGTGCCAGCATAACAGGGGCCGCCACCGGGGAGCTGTTTTTT. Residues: CASITGAATGELFF.

The CDR3 region is CASGPDRNYEQYF. As DNA, the CDR3 is TGTGCCAGCGGACCGGACAGAAACTACGAGCAGTACTTC. This chain joins TRBV28 and TRBJ2-7; D may be TRBD1 (6 bases). The CDR3 totals 13 residues. The germline CDR1 and CDR2 sequences are MDHEN and SYDVKM. V was clipped by 8 bases and J by 3 bases, with 14 bases between them.

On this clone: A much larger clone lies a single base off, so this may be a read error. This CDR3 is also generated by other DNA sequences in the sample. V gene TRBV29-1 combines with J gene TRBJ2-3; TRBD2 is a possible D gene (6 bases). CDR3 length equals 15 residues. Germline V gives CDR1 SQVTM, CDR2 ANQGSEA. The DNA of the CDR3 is TGTAGCGTCGGGCTAGGCGGGACTAGCACAGATACGCAGTATTTT. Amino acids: CSVGLGGTSTDTQYF.

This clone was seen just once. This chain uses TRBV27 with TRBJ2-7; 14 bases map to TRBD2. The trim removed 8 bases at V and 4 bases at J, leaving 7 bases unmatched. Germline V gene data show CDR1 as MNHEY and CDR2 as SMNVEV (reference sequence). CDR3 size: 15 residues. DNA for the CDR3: TGTGCCAGCGCCGGGGGACTAGCGGGAGTATACGAGCAGTACTTC. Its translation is CASAGGLAGVYEQYF.

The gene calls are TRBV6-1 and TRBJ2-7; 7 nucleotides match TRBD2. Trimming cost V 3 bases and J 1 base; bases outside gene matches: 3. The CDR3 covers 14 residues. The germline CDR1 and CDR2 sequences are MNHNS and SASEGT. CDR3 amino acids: CASSDTGLSYEQYF. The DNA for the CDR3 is TGTGCCAGCAGTGATACGGGACTATCCTACGAGCAGTACTTC.

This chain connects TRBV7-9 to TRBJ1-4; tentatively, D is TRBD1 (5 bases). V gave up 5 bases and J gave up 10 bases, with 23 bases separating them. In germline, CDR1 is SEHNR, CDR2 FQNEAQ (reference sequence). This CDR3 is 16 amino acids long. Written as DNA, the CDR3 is TGTGCCAGCAGCCCCCCGGGGAGCAGAGGGGATCGAAAACTGTTTTTT. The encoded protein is CASSPPGSRGDRKLFF. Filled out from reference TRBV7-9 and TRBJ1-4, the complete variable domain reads DTGVSQNPRHKITKRGQNVTFRCDPISEHNRLYWYRQTLGQGPEFLTYFQNEAQLEKSRLLSDRFSAERPKGSFSTLEIQRTEQGDSAMYLCASSPPGSRGDRKLFFGSGTQLSVL.

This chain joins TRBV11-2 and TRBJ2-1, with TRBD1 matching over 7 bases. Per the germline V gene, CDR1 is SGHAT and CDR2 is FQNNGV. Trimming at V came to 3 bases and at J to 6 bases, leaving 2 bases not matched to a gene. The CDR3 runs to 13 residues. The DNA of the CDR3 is TGTGCCAGCAGCTTCGACAGGGTCAATGAGCAGTTCTTC. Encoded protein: CASSFDRVNEQFF.

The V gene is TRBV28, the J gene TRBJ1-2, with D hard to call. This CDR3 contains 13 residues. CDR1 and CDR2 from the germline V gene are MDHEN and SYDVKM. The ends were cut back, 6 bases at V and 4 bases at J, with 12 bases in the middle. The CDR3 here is CASSTQPSYGYTF. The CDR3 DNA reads TGTGCCAGCAGCACCCAGCCCAGCTATGGCTACACCTTC.

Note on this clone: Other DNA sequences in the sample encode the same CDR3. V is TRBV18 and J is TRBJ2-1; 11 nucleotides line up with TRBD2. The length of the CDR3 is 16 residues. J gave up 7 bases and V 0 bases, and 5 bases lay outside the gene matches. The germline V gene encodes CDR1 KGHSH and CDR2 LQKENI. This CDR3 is CASSPPVAGGRNEQFF. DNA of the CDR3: TGTGCCAGCTCACCACCTGTAGCGGGAGGGAGGAATGAGCAGTTCTTC.

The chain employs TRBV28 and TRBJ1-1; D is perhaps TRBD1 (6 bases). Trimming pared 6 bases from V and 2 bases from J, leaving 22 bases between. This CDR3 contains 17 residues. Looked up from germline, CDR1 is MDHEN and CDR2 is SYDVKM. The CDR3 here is CASSPRQVRDINTEAFF. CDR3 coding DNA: TGTGCCAGCAGCCCAAGACAGGTTCGGGACATTAACACTGAAGCTTTCTTT.

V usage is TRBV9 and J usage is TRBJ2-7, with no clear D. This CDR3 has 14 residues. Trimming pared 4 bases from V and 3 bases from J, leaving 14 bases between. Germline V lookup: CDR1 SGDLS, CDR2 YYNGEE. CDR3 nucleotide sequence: TGTGCCAGCAGCCCCGACACGGACGGCTACGAGCAGTACTTC. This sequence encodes CASSPDTDGYEQYF.

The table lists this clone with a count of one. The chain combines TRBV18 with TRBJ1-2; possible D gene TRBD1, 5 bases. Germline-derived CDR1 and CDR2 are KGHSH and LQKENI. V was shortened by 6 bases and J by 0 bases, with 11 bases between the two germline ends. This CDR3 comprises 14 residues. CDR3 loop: CASSLGATNYGYTF. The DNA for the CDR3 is TGTGCCAGCTCCCTCGGGGCCACTAACTATGGCTACACCTTC.

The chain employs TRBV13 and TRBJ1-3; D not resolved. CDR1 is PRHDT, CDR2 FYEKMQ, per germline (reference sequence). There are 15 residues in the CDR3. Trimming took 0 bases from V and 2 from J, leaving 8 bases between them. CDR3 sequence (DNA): TGTGCCAGCAGCTTAGGCCTGACCGCTGGAAACACCATATATTTT. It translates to CASSLGLTAGNTIYF. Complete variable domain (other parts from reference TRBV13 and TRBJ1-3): AAGVIQSPRHLIKEKRETATLKCYPIPRHDTVYWYQQGPGQDPQFLISFYEKMQSDKGSIPDRFSAQQFSDYHSELNMSSLELGDSALYFCASSLGLTAGNTIYFGEGSWLTVV.

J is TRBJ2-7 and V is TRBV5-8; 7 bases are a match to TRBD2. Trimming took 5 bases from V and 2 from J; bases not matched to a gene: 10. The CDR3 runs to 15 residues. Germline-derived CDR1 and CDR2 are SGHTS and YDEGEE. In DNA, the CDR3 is TGTGCCAGCAGTTCCCTAGCGGAGGGCCCCTACGAGCAGTACTTC. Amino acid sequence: CASSSLAEGPYEQYF.

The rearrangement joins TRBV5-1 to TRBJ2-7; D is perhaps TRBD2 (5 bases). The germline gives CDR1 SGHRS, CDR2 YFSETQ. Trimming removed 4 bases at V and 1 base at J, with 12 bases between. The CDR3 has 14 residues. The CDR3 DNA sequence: TGCGCCAGCAGCGAGGGAGTCGGTTCCTACGAGCAGTACTTC. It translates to CASSEGVGSYEQYF. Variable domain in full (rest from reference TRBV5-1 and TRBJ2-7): KAGVTQTPRYLIKTRGQQVTLSCSPISGHRSVSWYQQTPGQGLQFLFEYFSETQRNKGNFPGRFSGRQFSNSRSEMNVSTLELGDSALYLCASSEGVGSYEQYFGPGTRLTVT.

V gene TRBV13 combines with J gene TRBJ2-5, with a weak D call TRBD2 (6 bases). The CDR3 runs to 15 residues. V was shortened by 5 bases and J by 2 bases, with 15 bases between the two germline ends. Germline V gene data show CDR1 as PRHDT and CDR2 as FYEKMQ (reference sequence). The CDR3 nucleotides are TGTGCCAGCAGCACAAGTCGAGGGAGGCAAGAGACCCAGTACTTC. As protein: CASSTSRGRQETQYF.

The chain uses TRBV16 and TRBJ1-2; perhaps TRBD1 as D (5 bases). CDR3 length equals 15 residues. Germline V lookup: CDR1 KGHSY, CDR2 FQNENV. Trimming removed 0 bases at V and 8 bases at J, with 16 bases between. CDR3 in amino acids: CASSQSLSGGAGYTF. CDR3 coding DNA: TGTGCCAGCAGCCAATCCCTGAGTGGAGGGGCCGGCTACACCTTC.